This passage covers 3 T cell receptor beta chains from one sample sequenced in a study of shared clonotypes between healthy human individuals. Only in-frame clones appear in the TCRdb table, and some are missing; sequencing was by immunoSEQ multiplex PCR. This sample has millions of clones, with just over 90% found just once. The source material was naive CD4+ T cells sorted from blood. As for subset: CD45RA+ positively selected. These receptors originate from a young man in good health.

The J gene is TRBJ1-4, the V gene TRBV4-3, with unresolved D. Germline CDR1 LGHNA, CDR2 YSLEER. The CDR3 length is 11 residues. The ends were cut back, 5 bases at V and 8 bases at J, with 6 bases in the middle. CDR3 coding DNA: TGCGCCAGCAGCATGTGGGAAAAACTGTTTTTT. It codes for CASSMWEKLFF.

The rearrangement uses TRBV4-1 and TRBJ1-2, with D possibly TRBD1 on 5 matching bases. Germline assignment: CDR1 MGHRA and CDR2 YSYEKL. Between the trimmed V and J ends, which lost 2 bases and 8 bases, there was a span of 12 bases. The CDR3 spans 13 residues. The CDR3 region is CASSQWGVEGYTF. In DNA form, the CDR3 reads TGCGCCAGCAGCCAATGGGGGGTTGAGGGCTACACCTTC.

This clone was detected a few times. Different DNA sequences within this sample yield the same CDR3. V and J are TRBV10-3 and TRBJ1-1, with D maybe TRBD1 (5 bases). Germline-derived CDR1 and CDR2 are ENHRY and SYGVKD. Trimming shortened V by 6 bases and J by 1 base, and 12 bases separated the two germline ends. The CDR3 loop spans 14 amino acids. The CDR3 here is CAISGGRENTEAFF. CDR3 nucleotide sequence: TGTGCCATCAGCGGCGGCAGGGAGAACACTGAAGCTTTCTTT.